Below, 2 T cell receptor beta chains from the same sample are listed, as sequenced in a study of blood T cell repertoires in COVID-19. TCRdb's copy holds only in-frame clones and misses some; the assay was immunoSEQ multiplex PCR. This table has under 200,000 clones, around nine tenths appearing once. What was sequenced was peripheral blood. The source is a man aged 35 to 55 with active or convalescent COVID-19.

CDR3 sequence: CASSADRGIYNSPLHF. The DNA for the CDR3 is TGTGCCAGCAGCGCGGACAGGGGTATCTATAATTCACCCCTCCACTTT. This chain joins TRBV7-9 and TRBJ1-6; 9 nucleotides match TRBD1. CDR3 length: 16 amino acids. V was clipped by 5 bases and J by 3 bases; unmatched bases: 5. The V gene's germline CDR1 is SEHNR and CDR2 FQNEAQ (reference sequence).

J is TRBJ1-3 and V is TRBV6-1; maybe TRBD1 (5 bases). Trimming removed 0 bases from V and 0 bases from J, with 9 bases in between. Germline V gene data show CDR1 as MNHNS and CDR2 as SASEGT. The CDR3 contains 16 residues. CDR3 amino acids: CASSEAGPGSGNTIYF. CDR3 coding DNA: TGTGCCAGCAGTGAAGCGGGGCCCGGCTCTGGAAACACCATATATTTT.